The present entry profiles one TCR beta chain with its context. As yet, its antigen is unknown. These data are taken from a study of T-cell memory formation after mild COVID-19. On the study more broadly: Largely, TCR clusters stayed within a single donor. Study conclusions and caveats: Contracting clones from day 15 to 85 showed balanced CD4/CD8; later expanders favored CD4+. Certain responding clones were present in pre-infection memory, suggesting participation of cross-reactive memory.

The ends lost 0 bases at V and 13 bases at J; junction bases unmatched: 8. CDR1 and CDR2 (germline): SGHTA, FQGNSA. The CDR3 runs to 15 residues. After 5'RACE with constant-segment primers, TCR alpha and TCR beta cDNA libraries carrying sample barcodes and UMIs were obtained. Each CDR3 protein gets one entry after TCRdb re-called the 5' RACE reads with MiXCR. The sample carries approximately 400,000 distinct CDR3 sequences, roughly 18% recorded once. This TCR came from a man between 18 and 35 years old who had mild COVID-19 (a few samples of this study predate the infection). Cell type and time point are not known. This chain connects TRBV7-2 to TRBJ1-6; 8 bases agree with TRBD1. The sample consisted of PBMCs or a T cell subset sorted from them (not recorded which). CDR3 in amino acids: CASSLAGTGAVPLHF. As DNA, the CDR3 is TGTGCCAGCAGCTTAGCTGGGACAGGAGCCGTCCCCCTCCACTTT. Full variable domain (remainder filled in from reference TRBV7-2 and TRBJ1-6): GAGVSQSPSNKVTEKGKDVELRCDPISGHTALYWYRQSLGQGLEFLIYFQGNSAPDKSGLPSDRFSAERTGGSVSTLTIQRTQQEDSAVYLCASSLAGTGAVPLHFGNGTRLTVT.